The source of this T cell receptor (beta chain) is a study of Graves' ophthalmopathy and Graves' hyperthyroidism. Study-level findings and limits: Most clonotypes expanded in thyroid above 0.001 frequency were present in blood too.

This clonotype was detected many times. The antigen remains undetermined. Transcripts of RNA were the source for amplifying TCR beta CDR3 regions. Scientists carried out first-round RT-PCR using HTBI primers and then a second-round multiplex PCR. TCRdb processed the multiplex PCR reads anew with MiXCR; each CDR3 protein has one entry. The sample holds about 400,000 distinct CDR3 sequences, roughly 21% seen once. V lost 4 bases to trimming and J lost 10 bases, with 8 bases between them. The CDR3 covers 12 residues. Per the germline V gene, CDR1 is SGHTA and CDR2 is FQGNSA. Researchers turned away patients with other autoimmune diseases, uncontrolled infections, pregnancy or lactation.

What was sequenced was peripheral blood. This sequence was found in a woman aged 18-29 years with stable Graves' hyperthyroidism. The chain employs TRBV7-2 and TRBJ1-6; D is unresolved. This CDR3 is CASSSLGSPLHF. The CDR3 DNA reads as TGTGCCAGCAGCTCCTTAGGGTCACCCCTCCACTTT.